Listed below are T cell receptor beta chains from one sample, sequenced in a study of cytotoxic CD8 clonotypes in ibrutinib-treated CLL. TCRdb's table, derived via immunoSEQ multiplex PCR, lists solely in-frame clones and lacks some. The sample has approximately 67,000 clones; approximately 80% are singletons. The material sequenced was PBMCs, taken at disease progression, from a patient treated with ibrutinib. The receptor set was obtained from a human donor with chronic lymphocytic leukemia. Each CDR3 is given with its conserved first and last residue. D genes are given only for firm matches. Expanded clones are given a class, and other clones once, few, many or no size at all.

. . TRBJ2-5 TRBV11-2 TGTGCCAGCAGCCCAGTTAGGGGCAGGGGCTCCCAAGAGACCCAGTACTTC CASSPVRGRGSQETQYF
. . TRBJ1-6 TRBV4-1 TGCGCCAGCAGCCATTACACCGGGCTCAATAATTCACCCCTCCACTTT CASSHYTGLNNSPLHF
. . TRBJ2-6 TRBV5-8 TGTGCCAGCAGCCGAAGGACGTCGATCTCTGGGGCCAACGTCCTGACTTTC CASSRRTSISGANVLTF
TRBD1 . TRBJ2-2 TRBV2 TGTGCCAGCAGTGTCAGGGGGAGTGGCACCGGGGAGCTGTTTTTT CASSVRGSGTGELFF
. . TRBJ2-1 TRBV11-2 TGTGCCAGCAGCTTAACCCCAAGGGTGGGCGTCCCAAACAATGAGCAGTTCTTC CASSLTPRVGVPNNEQFF
TRBD2 . TRBJ2-1 TRBV10-3 TGTGCCATCAGTGGGGGGCTAGCGGGAGTATACAATGAGCAGTTCTTC CAISGGLAGVYNEQFF
. once TRBJ2-1 TRBV5-1 TGCGCCAGCAGCTTGGGGAGGCACAATGAGCAGTTCTTC CASSLGRHNEQFF
TRBD1 few TRBJ1-2 TRBV2 TGTGCCAGCAACGAGAGGGGGCTCGGTGGCTACACCTTC CASNERGLGGYTF
. . TRBJ1-2 TRBV29-1 TGCAGCGTTGAAGATCGCGGGGGACGCTACACCTTC CSVEDRGGRYTF
TRBD1 once TRBJ2-7 TRBV5-4 TGTGCCAGCAGCTTGGTCCCGACAGGGGGCCCCTACGAGCAGTACTTC CASSLVPTGGPYEQYF
TRBD1 . TRBJ2-1 TRBV5-8 TGTGCCAGCAGCTCATTCCAGGGGGCCGTCTACAATGAGCAGTTCTTC CASSSFQGAVYNEQFF
. . TRBJ1-5 TRBV27 TGTGCCAGCAGCGGAAACCCTTCTTCGCCCCAGCATTTT CASSGNPSSPQHF
. . TRBJ2-1 TRBV6-5 TGTGCCAGCAGTTACTCGGGACTCCGCTCCTACAATGAGCAGTTCTTC CASSYSGLRSYNEQFF
. . TRBJ1-5 TRBV7-2 TGTGCCAGCAGCCCCGCCCCGGGAAACAATCAGCCCCAGCATTTT CASSPAPGNNQPQHF
TRBD2 . TRBJ2-4 TRBV15 TGTGCCACCAGCAGAGCGTCGGGGGGGAGGAACATTCAGTACTTC CATSRASGGRNIQYF
. . TRBJ1-1 TRBV4-1 TGCGCCAGCAGCCGGGTCATCTTGAACACTGAAGCTTTCTTT CASSRVILNTEAFF
. . TRBJ2-3 TRBV5-5 TGTGCCAGCAGAAGGGGGTCCACAGATACGCAGTATTTT CASRRGSTDTQYF
. few TRBJ2-7 TRBV6-1 TGTGCCAGCTGGGGGAACGAGCAGTACTTC CASWGNEQYF
TRBD1 . TRBJ2-1 TRBV29-1 TGCAGCGTTGAAGGACAGGGGGCTTCGTACAATGAGCAGTTCTTC CSVEGQGASYNEQFF
TRBD1 . TRBJ1-4 TRBV4-1 TGCGCCAGCAGCCAAGCTACAGGGGGCCATGGAAAACTGTTTTTT CASSQATGGHGKLFF
. . TRBJ2-7 TRBV23-1 TGCGCCAGCAGTCAATGTATCACAGGATGCACCTACGAGCAGTACTTC CASSQCITGCTYEQYF
TRBD2 . TRBJ2-7 TRBV6-6 TGTGCCAGCAGTGAGCGGGAATCGGGCTACGAGCAGTACTTC CASSERESGYEQYF
. . TRBJ2-5 TRBV5-1 TGCGCCAGCAGCTTGGCGGTGACTAGTGTGGTGGTGGAGACCCAGTACTTC CASSLAVTSVVVETQYF
TRBD1 . TRBJ2-3 TRBV10-1 TGCGCCAGCAGTGGACAGGGTATCCCTGATACGCAGTATTTT CASSGQGIPDTQYF
. . TRBJ2-1 TRBV10-2 TGCGCCAGCAGGTTGGCAGGGGCAATCTACAATGAGCAGTTCTTC CASRLAGAIYNEQFF
. once TRBJ1-2 TRBV5-6 TGTGCCAGCAGCTTGGCCCCCACCCCTCACTACTATGGCTACACCTTC CASSLAPTPHYYGYTF
. once TRBJ1-2 TRBV29-1 TGCAGCGTTGACAATGGCGGACGACAGAGGGAATATGGCTACACCTTC CSVDNGGRQREYGYTF
. . TRBJ2-7 TRBV6-6 TGTGCCAGCAGTTACCGTCGGAGTACCTACGAGCAGTACTTC CASSYRRSTYEQYF
TRBD2 once TRBJ2-3 TRBV9 TGTGCCAGCAGCCCCGAGGCGGGAGGAGGCACAGATACGCAGTATTTT CASSPEAGGGTDTQYF
. . TRBJ2-1 TRBV6-1 TGTGCCAGCAGTGGCCAGCGGCTAGACAATGAGCAGTTCTTC CASSGQRLDNEQFF
. . TRBJ1-1 TRBV4-1 TGCGCCAGCAGCCGCTTGCCCCAGGCCACTGAAGCTTTCTTT CASSRLPQATEAFF
. . TRBJ1-2 TRBV5-1 TGCGCCAGCAGCTTGTCCGACGTCTCTAACTATGGCTACACCTTC CASSLSDVSNYGYTF
TRBD1 once TRBJ2-7 TRBV9 TGTGCCAGCAGCCCCAGACAGGGGATCTACGAGCAGTACTTC CASSPRQGIYEQYF
TRBD1 . TRBJ1-1 TRBV6-6 TGTGCCAGCAGTTACTGGACAGGGAACACTGAAGCTTTCTTT CASSYWTGNTEAFF
. . TRBJ1-3 TRBV18 TGTGCCAGCTCACCAATCTTCTGGGACTCTGGAAACACCATATATTTT CASSPIFWDSGNTIYF
. . TRBJ1-6 TRBV2 TGTGCCAGCAGCAGAAGAACCGCAACCACCTATAATTCACCCCTCCACTTT CASSRRTATTYNSPLHF
. . TRBJ2-2 TRBV9 TGTGCCAGCAGCGATCTGAGCCGCGGGGAGCTGTTTTTT CASSDLSRGELFF
. medium-sized TRBJ1-2 TRBV13 TGTGCCAGCAGCTTAGGGTCCCCCTATGGCTACACCTTC CASSLGSPYGYTF
. . TRBJ2-1 TRBV12-1 TGTGCCAGCAGAAACTCAGGGGGGGAGTTCTTC CASRNSGGEFF
. . TRBJ1-5 TRBV4-2 TGTGCCAGCAGCCTTGGAGGGGGAAACAATCAGCCCCAGCATTTT CASSLGGGNNQPQHF
. . TRBJ2-4 TRBV18 TGTGCCAGCTCACCTCAGGGCCTGGCCTACGGCATTCAGTACTTC CASSPQGLAYGIQYF
. . TRBJ1-5 TRBV28 TGTGCCAGCAGCTATGGGGTGGGCAATCAGCCCCAGCATTTT CASSYGVGNQPQHF
. . TRBJ2-5 TRBV14 TGTGCCAGCAGCCAAGCGGGACTTCGGGGATACCAAGAGACCCAGTACTTC CASSQAGLRGYQETQYF
. . TRBJ2-1 TRBV6-1 TGTGCCAGCAGTGAAGCGTTTGAGGACAATGAGCAGTTCTTC CASSEAFEDNEQFF
. . TRBJ1-2 TRBV2 TGTGCCAGCAGTGGGTGGGGCTATGGCTACACCTTC CASSGWGYGYTF
TRBD1 few TRBJ1-2 TRBV11-2 TGTGCCAGCAGCTTAATATTCGGGACAGCATTATTCTATGGCTACACCTTC CASSLIFGTALFYGYTF
TRBD2 many TRBJ2-1 TRBV9 TGTGCCAGCAGCGCCCGACTAGCGGCCATTGAGCAGTTCTTC CASSARLAAIEQFF